The next 20 T cell receptor beta chains were all read from a single sample in a study of response to subunit inactivated influenza vaccine. TCRdb passed the RT-PCR reads through MiXCR, listing each CDR3 protein once. Of 500,000 to 550,000 distinct CDR3 sequences detected, approximately 7.2% appear once; the ten largest clones hold about an eighth. Sequenced material: PBMCs from blood, taken less than 25 months after vaccination. The receptors originated from a man between 50 and 75 years old who received an inactivated influenza vaccine.

This clonotype was detected many times. The chain employs TRBV18 and TRBJ2-1, with D uncertain. CDR1 is KGHSH, CDR2 LQKENI, per germline. The CDR3 runs to 16 residues. The V end lost 0 bases, the J end lost 10 bases, and 19 bases lay between the germline ends. The CDR3 region is CASSPPGLGAENEQFF. CDR3 coding DNA: TGTGCCAGCTCACCACCGGGGTTGGGCGCGGAAAACGAGCAGTTCTTC.

There are many counts of this clonotype. The rearrangement joins TRBV29-1 to TRBJ2-5; D perhaps matches TRBD1 (6 bases). V was cut by 1 base and J by 4 bases, with 13 bases left in between. The CDR3 totals 14 residues. Per germline, CDR1 SQVTM and CDR2 ANQGSEA. CDR3 nucleotide sequence: TGCAGCGTTGAAGGCCAACAGGGTGGAGAGACCCAGTACTTC. The encoded protein is CSVEGQQGGETQYF.

This clonotype was seen many times. The chain uses TRBV5-1 and TRBJ2-3; tentatively, D is TRBD1 or TRBD2 (5 bases each). Trimming left V 0 bases short and J 1 base short, with 15 bases between. Germline V gives CDR1 SGHRS, CDR2 YFSETQ. The CDR3 runs 17 residues. The CDR3 DNA reads TGCGCCAGCAGCTTGGGATACGGGGTAGGGGGCACAGATACGCAGTATTTT. Translation gives CASSLGYGVGGTDTQYF.

The gene calls are TRBV5-1 and TRBJ2-7; D is uncertain. CDR3 size: 13 residues. Germline values: CDR1 SGHRS, CDR2 YFSETQ. Trimming took 4 bases from V and 2 from J, leaving 10 bases between them. CDR3 nucleotide sequence: TGCGCCAGCAGCCCCTCCCCCGCCTACGAGCAGTACTTC. It translates to CASSPSPAYEQYF.

The table lists this clonotype with a few counts. This rearrangement joins TRBV20-1 to TRBJ1-1, with D tentatively TRBD1 (5 bases). From germline, CDR1 is DFQATT and CDR2 SNEGSKA (reference sequence). V shed 0 bases and J shed 0 bases, with 14 bases lying between them. The CDR3 is 16 amino acids. This CDR3 is CSARDSRPGMNTEAFF. Written as DNA, the CDR3 is TGCAGTGCTAGAGATTCCCGGCCAGGGATGAACACTGAAGCTTTCTTT.

The chain links TRBV15 to TRBJ1-3; D unclear. The CDR3 contains 13 residues. Trimming stripped 5 bases from V and 1 base from J, with 6 bases between. Germline-derived CDR1 and CDR2 are LNHNV and YYDKDF (reference sequence). The CDR3 nucleotides read TGTGCCACCAGCGCGGGATCTGGAAACACCATATATTTT. Amino acids: CATSAGSGNTIYF.

The chain couples TRBV7-2 to TRBJ2-5, with 10 bases matching TRBD2. The CDR3 totals 15 residues. The V segment lost 1 base and the J segment 2 bases; nucleotides outside the gene matches: 1. Germline V gene sequence: CDR1 SGHTA, CDR2 FQGNSA. The DNA for the CDR3 is TGTGCCAGCAGCTTAGTTAGCGGGAGGCAAGAGACCCAGTACTTC. Translation gives CASSLVSGRQETQYF.

This clonotype was counted a few times. V usage is TRBV6-2 or TRBV6-3 and J usage is TRBJ1-1, with D hard to call. CDR1 MNHEY and CDR2 SVGEGT come from the germline V gene. This CDR3 region has 14 residues. The V end was cut by 2 bases, the J end by 2 bases, with 9 bases between. Written as DNA, the CDR3 is TGTGCCAGCAGTTACAGGCAGGATAACACTGAAGCTTTCTTT. Amino acid sequence: CASSYRQDNTEAFF.

This clonotype was recorded at least ten times. V and J are TRBV20-1 and TRBJ1-2; tentative D call: TRBD1 (6 bases). Germline values: CDR1 DFQATT, CDR2 SNEGSKA (reference sequence). V was clipped by 3 bases and J by 8 bases, with 19 bases between them. The CDR3 has 14 residues. The CDR3 DNA is TGCAGTGCTAGCCACAGGGAGGGGGTGGAAGGCTACACCTTC. Protein sequence: CSASHREGVEGYTF.

The chain has TRBV20-1 and TRBJ2-1; no definite D call. The V and J ends lost 3 bases and 0 bases respectively, with 9 bases between them. The length of the CDR3 is 14 residues. Germline CDR1 is DFQATT and CDR2 is SNEGSKA (reference sequence). The CDR3 reads CSASSVGSYNEQFF. In DNA, the CDR3 is TGCAGTGCTAGCTCCGTTGGCTCCTACAATGAGCAGTTCTTC.

This clonotype was counted a few times. The V and J genes are TRBV5-1 and TRBJ2-1, with 10 bases fitting TRBD2. V lost 1 base, J lost 7 bases, and 11 bases stayed unmatched. The CDR3 has 17 amino acids. Germline lookup yields CDR1 SGHRS and CDR2 YFSETQ. The CDR3 here is CASSLSLAGVGGNEQFF. The CDR3 nucleotides are TGCGCCAGCAGCTTGAGCCTAGCGGGAGTGGGGGGGAATGAGCAGTTCTTC.

The genes are TRBV4-2 and TRBJ2-3, with D perhaps matching TRBD2 (5 bases). Germline-derived CDR1 and CDR2 are LGHNA and YNFKEQ. V lost 1 base to trimming and J lost 3 bases, with 11 bases between them. The CDR3 length is 15 residues. The CDR3: CASSQGSTRTDTQYF. CDR3 nucleotides: TGTGCCAGCAGCCAAGGGTCCACTAGGACAGATACGCAGTATTTT.

The chain employs TRBV18 and TRBJ2-1; TRBD2 might be the D (6 bases). This CDR3 is 16 amino acids long. The V gene lost 6 bases and the J gene lost 0 bases, with 15 bases spanning the gap. Per germline, CDR1 KGHSH and CDR2 LQKENI. CDR3 sequence reads: CASSALVAASYNEQFF. CDR3 DNA: TGTGCCAGCTCTGCCCTCGTAGCGGCCTCCTACAATGAGCAGTTCTTC.

The genes are TRBV29-1 and TRBJ2-4; D gene ambiguous. V was pared by 6 bases and J by 6 bases, with 30 bases between. CDR3 size: 18 residues. Germline CDR1 is SQVTM and CDR2 is ANQGSEA. CDR3 sequence reads: CSVAVGLLGSPVRNIQYF. The CDR3 DNA follows: TGCAGCGTGGCCGTGGGTTTGTTGGGCTCCCCGGTGAGAAACATTCAGTACTTC.

The sample holds many counts of this clonotype. Relative to the germline gene, one junction end is altered; a read error may explain this. The chain has TRBV7-7 and TRBJ2-5; D is undetermined. The CDR3 contains 14 residues. The germline V gene encodes CDR1 SSHAT and CDR2 FNYEAQ (reference sequence). CDR3 sequence reads: CASSLGPTIETQYF. As DNA, the CDR3 is TGTGCTAGCAGCCTCGGTCCAACGATAGAGACCCAGTACTTC.

This clonotype has at least ten counts. The rearrangement links TRBV7-9 to TRBJ2-2; D is ambiguous. The ends were cut back, 1 base at V and 0 bases at J, with 9 bases in the middle. The germline gives CDR1 SEHNR, CDR2 FQNEAQ (reference sequence). The CDR3 has 16 residues. This CDR3 is CASSLVGFANTGELFF. The CDR3 DNA reads as TGTGCCAGCAGCTTAGTAGGGTTCGCGAACACCGGGGAGCTGTTTTTT.

This clonotype was counted at least ten times. The chain has TRBV25-1 and TRBJ1-6, with 7 bases that match TRBD1. V lost 4 bases and J lost 1; bases outside the gene matches: 4. CDR1 is MGHDK and CDR2 is SYGVNS in the germline V gene. CDR3 length equals 16 residues. The CDR3 DNA follows: TGTGCCAGCAGTGGACAGGGTGGGTCCTATAATTCACCCCTCCACTTT. It codes for CASSGQGGSYNSPLHF.

This chain connects TRBV2 to TRBJ1-2; 11 positions agree with TRBD1. The length of the CDR3 is 17 residues. The junction had 8 bases not matched to a gene; V was cut back by 2 bases and J by 3 bases. CDR1 is SNHLY, CDR2 FYNNEI, per germline. CDR3 coding DNA: TGTGCCAGCAGTGAACATTTCCCGGGACAGGGGGACTATGGCTACACCTTC. It translates to CASSEHFPGQGDYGYTF. The whole variable domain, remainder taken from reference TRBV2 and TRBJ1-2, is EPEVTQTPSHQVTQMGQEVILRCVPISNHLYFYWYRQILGQKVEFLVSFYNNEISEKSEIFDDQFSVERPDGSNFTLKIRSTKLEDSAMYFCASSEHFPGQGDYGYTFGSGTRLTVV.

This clonotype came up a few times. V gene TRBV2 combines with J gene TRBJ2-4; either TRBD1 or TRBD2 may supply D (5 bases each). The V gene's germline CDR1 is SNHLY and CDR2 FYNNEI. The CDR3 length is 17 residues. Deletions cut 1 base from V and 3 bases from J, with 16 bases between. CDR3 DNA sequence: TGTGCCAGCAGTGAAGATGTAGGGACGCCCGACAAAAACATTCAGTACTTC. Its translation: CASSEDVGTPDKNIQYF.

This clonotype showed up just a few times. The gene calls are TRBV20-1 and TRBJ2-4, with D hard to call. CDR3 length equals 12 residues. Germline CDR1 reads DFQATT; CDR2 reads SNEGSKA (reference sequence). The CDR3 nucleotides are TGCAGCGCTCAGGTGGGAAAAAACATTCAGTACTTC. This sequence encodes CSAQVGKNIQYF.